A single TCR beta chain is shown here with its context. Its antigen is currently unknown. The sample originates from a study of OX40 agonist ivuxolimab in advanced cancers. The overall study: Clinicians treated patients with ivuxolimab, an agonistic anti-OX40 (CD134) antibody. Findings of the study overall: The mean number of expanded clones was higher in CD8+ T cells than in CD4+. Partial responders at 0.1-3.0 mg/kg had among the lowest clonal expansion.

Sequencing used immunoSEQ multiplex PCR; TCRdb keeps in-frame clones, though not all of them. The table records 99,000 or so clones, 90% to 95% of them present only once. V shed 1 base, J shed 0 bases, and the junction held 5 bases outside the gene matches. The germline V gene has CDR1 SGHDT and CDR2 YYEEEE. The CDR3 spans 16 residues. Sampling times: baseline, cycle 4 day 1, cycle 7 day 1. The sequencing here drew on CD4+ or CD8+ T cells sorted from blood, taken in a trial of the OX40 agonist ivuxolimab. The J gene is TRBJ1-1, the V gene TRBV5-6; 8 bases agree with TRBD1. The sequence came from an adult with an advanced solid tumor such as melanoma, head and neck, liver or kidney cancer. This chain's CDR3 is CASSLPGQDLNTEAFF. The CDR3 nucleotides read TGTGCCAGCAGCTTGCCGGGACAGGATTTGAACACTGAAGCTTTCTTT.